A single sample gave rise to the 21 T cell receptor beta chains below, sequenced in a study of blood T cell repertoires in COVID-19. Here immunoSEQ multiplex PCR was the method, and the copy in TCRdb shows in-frame clones only, minus some. The data show around 340,000 clones, approximately 89% seen once. Sequences were obtained from peripheral blood. Every receptor here comes from a woman aged 55-70 years with COVID-19, enrolled during active disease.

The V and J genes are TRBV6-6 and TRBJ1-2, with D possibly TRBD1 on 5 matching bases. Germline V CDR1 and CDR2: MNHNY, SVGAGI (reference sequence). V gave up 5 bases and J gave up 5 bases, with 27 bases separating them. There are 18 residues in the CDR3. In nucleotides, the CDR3 is TGTGCCAGCAGTCCTCAGAGGGCAGGGAGGGGTAACTGGTATGGCTACACCTTC. Its protein is CASSPQRAGRGNWYGYTF.

Details on this clone: In the same sample, other DNA sequences code for this CDR3. The chain combines TRBV5-1 with TRBJ2-7; 11 nucleotides agree with TRBD1. The J segment lost 3 bases and the V segment lost 0 bases, leaving 2 bases of the junction unmatched. CDR3 length: 15 amino acids. The V gene's germline CDR1 is SGHRS and CDR2 YFSETQ. CDR3 nucleotide sequence: TGCGCCAGCAGCTTGGCGGGGACAGGGGGCTACGAGCAGTACTTC. Encoded protein: CASSLAGTGGYEQYF. Combining the CDR3 with reference TRBV5-1 and TRBJ2-7 gives the whole variable domain KAGVTQTPRYLIKTRGQQVTLSCSPISGHRSVSWYQQTPGQGLQFLFEYFSETQRNKGNFPGRFSGRQFSNSRSEMNVSTLELGDSALYLCASSLAGTGGYEQYFGPGTRLTVT.

The chain links TRBV18 to TRBJ2-7; 8 positions match TRBD1. V lost 3 bases, J lost 6 bases, and 4 bases stayed unmatched. The CDR3 consists of 13 residues. Germline V gene sequence: CDR1 KGHSH, CDR2 LQKENI. The CDR3 nucleotides are TGTGCCAGCTCACCTCAGGGGGCGGGCGAGCAGTACTTC. It encodes CASSPQGAGEQYF.

J is TRBJ2-3 and V is TRBV11-3; 8 bases fit TRBD2. V gave up 0 bases and J gave up 4 bases; unmatched junction bases: 6. Germline lookup yields CDR1 SGHNT and CDR2 YENEEA. This CDR3 region has 16 residues. CDR3 sequence reads: CASSLEAGGGPDTQYF. CDR3 nucleotides: TGTGCCAGCAGCTTAGAGGCGGGGGGCGGGCCAGATACGCAGTATTTT.

The chain recombines TRBV19 with TRBJ1-6; 10 nucleotides line up with TRBD1. V dropped 4 bases and J dropped 9; count of bases not matched to a gene: 6. The V gene's germline CDR1 is LNHDA and CDR2 SQIVND (reference sequence). CDR3 size: 15 residues. CDR3 nucleotide sequence: TGTGCCAGTAGTAACGGACAGGGGGTCACTTCACCCCTCCACTTT. Its translation: CASSNGQGVTSPLHF.

This rearrangement joins TRBV29-1 to TRBJ1-2; 9 bases are a match to TRBD1. V shed 4 bases and J 7 bases; nucleotides not matched to a gene: 22. The CDR3 contains 18 residues. Germline V gene lookup returns CDR1 SQVTM and CDR2 ANQGSEA. The CDR3: CSVAGLGQGSMAHIGYTF. The CDR3 region has the DNA TGCAGCGTTGCCGGGTTGGGACAGGGTTCTATGGCTCATATTGGCTACACCTTC. Combining the CDR3 with reference TRBV29-1 and TRBJ1-2 gives the whole variable domain SAVISQKPSRDICQRGTSLTIQCQVDSQVTMMFWYRQQPGQSLTLIATANQGSEATYESGFVIDKFPISRPNLTFSTLTVSNMSPEDSSIYLCSVAGLGQGSMAHIGYTFGSGTRLTVV.

The J gene is TRBJ2-7, the V gene TRBV18, with D tentatively TRBD1 (5 bases). Germline values: CDR1 KGHSH, CDR2 LQKENI. The CDR3 extends over 13 amino acids. V was clipped by 3 bases and J by 2 bases, with 8 bases between them. As DNA, the CDR3 is TGTGCCAGCTCACCGACAGTTACCTACGAGCAGTACTTC. It is translated as CASSPTVTYEQYF.

The chain carries TRBV5-1 and TRBJ1-3; possible D gene TRBD1, 6 bases. CDR1 is SGHRS and CDR2 is YFSETQ in the germline V gene. This CDR3 has 19 residues. The V end was cut by 3 bases, the J end by 0 bases, with 22 bases between. In DNA, the CDR3 is TGCGCCAGCAGCTCTGGGCCTCCGGGACACCTACGCTCTGGAAACACCATATATTTT. It is translated as CASSSGPPGHLRSGNTIYF.

The chain recombines TRBV6-6 with TRBJ2-3; D remains ambiguous. CDR1 is MNHNY, CDR2 SVGAGI, per germline (reference sequence). CDR3 length: 17 residues. Trimming pared 5 bases from V and 0 bases from J, leaving 18 bases between. CDR3 protein: CASSPNAGSPSTDTQYF. CDR3 DNA: TGTGCCAGCAGTCCCAATGCAGGAAGCCCTAGCACAGATACGCAGTATTTT.

The V and J genes are TRBV5-1 and TRBJ1-2, with D unclear. Germline V gene data show CDR1 as SGHRS and CDR2 as YFSETQ. The length of the CDR3 is 13 residues. V dropped 3 bases and J dropped 4 bases, with 10 bases sitting between them. Written as DNA, the CDR3 is TGCGCCAGCAGCTCTGAGGGAGGCTATGGCTACACCTTC. Its translation: CASSSEGGYGYTF.

CDR3 region: CASSLQGFYGYTF. CDR3 bases: TGTGCCAGCAGCTTACAGGGGTTCTATGGCTACACCTTC. V is TRBV5-6 and J is TRBJ1-2; 7 bases are a match to TRBD1. The CDR3 runs to 13 residues. Germline V lookup: CDR1 SGHDT, CDR2 YYEEEE. The V and J ends lost 2 bases and 4 bases, in that order; junction bases with no gene match: 2. Full variable domain (remainder filled in from reference TRBV5-6 and TRBJ1-2): DAGVTQSPTHLIKTRGQQVTLRCSPKSGHDTVSWYQQALGQGPQFIFQYYEEEERQRGNFPDRFSGHQFPNYSSELNVNALLLGDSALYLCASSLQGFYGYTFGSGTRLTVV.

The V call is TRBV27, the J call TRBJ2-6; perhaps TRBD1 as D (5 bases). The CDR3 extends over 18 amino acids. CDR1 is MNHEY, CDR2 SMNVEV, per germline (reference sequence). The V and J ends lost 0 bases and 3 bases respectively, with 15 bases between them. CDR3 nucleotides: TGTGCCAGCAGTTTATCACCAGGGTCCGTCTATGGGGCCAACGTCCTGACTTTC. This translates into CASSLSPGSVYGANVLTF.

The V and J genes are TRBV9 and TRBJ2-6; D might be TRBD1 (6 bases). The V end was cut by 4 bases, the J end by 1 base, with 9 bases between. Germline values: CDR1 SGDLS, CDR2 YYNGEE. There are 15 residues in the CDR3. The chain's CDR3 is CASSLQGSGANVLTF. In DNA, the CDR3 is TGTGCCAGCAGCCTACAGGGATCTGGGGCCAACGTCCTGACTTTC.

The gene calls are TRBV7-3 and TRBJ2-7, with a possible D match to TRBD1 (6 bases). The CDR3 covers 14 residues. Per germline, CDR1 SGHTA and CDR2 FQGTGA. V lost 4 bases to trimming and J lost 3 bases, with 13 bases between them. Written as DNA, the CDR3 is TGTGCCAGCAGCTCTTGGGGGCCCGGCTACGAGCAGTACTTC. It specifies CASSSWGPGYEQYF.

The chain joins TRBV2 to TRBJ1-4; D perhaps matches TRBD1 (6 bases). Germline-derived CDR1 and CDR2 are SNHLY and FYNNEI. Trimming pared 4 bases from V and 7 bases from J, leaving 13 bases between. The CDR3 runs to 14 residues. As DNA, the CDR3 is TGTGCCAGCAGTGTGCAGGGGCGAGGTGAAAAACTGTTTTTT. Translation gives CASSVQGRGEKLFF.

The rearrangement joins TRBV12-3 or TRBV12-4 to TRBJ1-4, with 10 bases aligning to TRBD1. The CDR3 is 13 residues long. Trimming at V came to 5 bases and at J to 11 bases, leaving 5 bases not matched to a gene. CDR3 nucleotides: TGTGCCAGCAGTCTCCGGGACAGGGGTAAACTGTTTTTT. Translated, it gives CASSLRDRGKLFF.

This chain connects TRBV10-3 to TRBJ2-1; 11 positions agree with TRBD2. Germline loops: CDR1 ENHRY, CDR2 SYGVKD. V was pared by 2 bases and J by 7 bases, with 7 bases of the junction left unmatched. CDR3 size: 16 residues. The CDR3 DNA sequence: TGTGCCATCAGTGAGGGGATAGCGGGGGGGCTGAATGAGCAGTTCTTC. Protein product: CAISEGIAGGLNEQFF.

The chain has TRBV5-5 and TRBJ1-3; the D is unclear. The CDR3 runs 14 residues. Germline V gene data show CDR1 as SGHKS and CDR2 as YYEKEE (reference sequence). Between the trimmed V and J ends, which lost 1 base and 0 bases, there was a span of 5 bases. CDR3 coding DNA: TGTGCCAGCAGCTTGCTCTTCTCTGGAAACACCATATATTTT. Protein sequence: CASSLLFSGNTIYF.

This chain connects TRBV2 to TRBJ2-2; D ambiguous. Germline assignment: CDR1 SNHLY and CDR2 FYNNEI. Trimming shortened V by 6 bases and J by 4 bases, and 15 bases separated the two germline ends. The CDR3 runs 15 residues. The CDR3 DNA reads TGTGCCAGCAGGGAGCGACCTGCGAGCACCGGGGAGCTGTTTTTT. Translation: CASRERPASTGELFF.

This clone was picked up one time. J is TRBJ1-4 and V is TRBV6-5; tentative D call: TRBD1 (6 bases). Per germline, CDR1 MNHEY and CDR2 SVGAGI. V was pared by 3 bases and J by 5 bases, with 13 bases between. CDR3 size: 15 residues. The CDR3 spells CASSYLGRGNEKLFF. For the CDR3, the DNA is TGTGCCAGCAGTTATCTCGGCAGGGGCAATGAAAAACTGTTTTTT.

This chain joins TRBV9 and TRBJ2-3; 8 bases align to TRBD2. Germline CDR1 SGDLS, CDR2 YYNGEE. The CDR3 is made up of 16 amino acids. V was pared by 1 base and J by 0 bases, with 4 bases of the junction left unmatched. The CDR3 is CASSVTGGRSTDTQYF. DNA of the CDR3: TGTGCCAGCAGCGTAACGGGGGGGCGGAGCACAGATACGCAGTATTTT. Full variable domain (outside the CDR3, taken from reference TRBV9 and TRBJ2-3): DSGVTQTPKHLITATGQRVTLRCSPRSGDLSVYWYQQSLDQGLQFLIQYYNGEERAKGNILERFSAQQFPDLHSELNLSSLELGDSALYFCASSVTGGRSTDTQYFGPGTRLTVL.